This passage covers 27 T cell receptor beta chains from one sample sequenced in a study of tumor-infiltrating lymphocytes in primary liver carcinoma. Researchers generated TCR beta cDNA from roughly 510 ng of total RNA, relying on a constant-region primer. What produced the TCR beta libraries was three nested multiplex PCR rounds using slightly modified ARM-PCR. It was with TRBV1-TRBV30 forward primers and a C-beta reverse primer that the first two PCR rounds were run, at around 11 cycles each. MiXCR, run by TCRdb on the multiplex PCR reads, gives a single entry per CDR3 protein. The table shows approximately 23,000 distinct CDR3 sequences, with more than 75% occurring only once. The roughly 17-31 mg bulk tissue piece was not sorted before simultaneous RNA and DNA extraction. The source material was liver tumor tissue from sampling region 2. Documented subset: tumor region T2, inferior pole. The receptor set was obtained from a woman in her twenties or thirties with primary liver carcinoma and hepatitis B virus infection.

On this clonotype itself: One end of the junction does not line up with germline, which may come from a read error. The chain uses TRBV11-2 and TRBJ2-3, with D possibly being TRBD1 or TRBD2 (7 bases each). Germline V CDR1 and CDR2: SGHAT, FQNNGV. The CDR3 runs to 16 residues. CDR3 sequence reads: CASGRRGGPSTDTRYF. The CDR3 nucleotides read TGTGCCAGCGGTCGCAGGGGGGGCCCAAGCACAGATACGCGGTATTTT.

A remark on this clonotype: The conserved phenylalanine or tryptophan is not found at the CDR3 terminus, so this likely reflects a read error. No DNA is shown, since the ends of the CDR3 on it are uncertain; the CDR3 is the one TCRdb lists. The rearrangement links TRBV29-1 to TRBJ2-5; the table's D call of TRBD2 was not tested on the DNA. Germline CDR1 is SQVTM and CDR2 is ANQGSEA. The CDR3 adds up to 13 amino acids, both ends counted. The CDR3 sequence is CSVGGRAAETRYI.

This clonotype was counted many times. The V call is TRBV11-2, the J call TRBJ1-5, with TRBD1 as a possible D gene (5 bases). V lost 5 bases to trimming and J lost 1 base, with 12 bases between them. There are 15 residues in the CDR3. Germline assignment: CDR1 SGHAT and CDR2 FQNNGV. The CDR3 here is CASSPRDVSNQPQHF. For the CDR3, the DNA is TGTGCCAGCAGCCCCAGGGACGTGAGCAATCAGCCCCAGCATTTT.

V is TRBV11-2 and J is TRBJ2-3; TRBD2 might be the D (5 bases). CDR1 and CDR2 from the germline V gene are SGHAT and FQNNGV. The CDR3 has 15 residues. The CDR3 loop is CASSLIARSTDTQYF. The CDR3 nucleotides read TGTGCTAGTAGCTTAATAGCGAGAAGCACAGATACGCAGTATTTT.

Regarding this clonotype: The CDR3 does not end in the conserved phenylalanine or tryptophan, so this is likely a read error. The DNA is left out, because the CDR3 cannot be placed on it with certainty; the CDR3 is given as TCRdb lists it. The chain has TRBV11-3 and TRBJ2-1; the D call TRBD2 from the table was never checked on the DNA. The CDR3 is 15 residues long, ends included. Germline CDR1 and CDR2: SGHNT and YENEEA. This chain's CDR3 is CASSRLAGGGYALFI.

In its sample, this clonotype was seen many times. The chain uses TRBV30 and TRBJ2-3; D is tentatively TRBD1 or TRBD2 (5 bases each). V was trimmed by 0 bases and J by 5 bases, leaving 12 bases between them. The CDR3 covers 14 residues. Looked up from germline, CDR1 is GTSNPN and CDR2 is SVGIG (reference sequence). CDR3 sequence (DNA): TGTGCCTGGAGTGTGGTCGGGGCGGAAGATACGCAGTATTTT. Translated, it gives CAWSVVGAEDTQYF.

A remark on this clonotype: The junction and the germline gene differ at one end; a read error may be behind it. The chain joins TRBV29-1 to TRBJ2-1; D is unresolved. The CDR3 consists of 18 residues. Germline V gives CDR1 SQVTM, CDR2 ANQGSEA. This chain's CDR3 is CSVEGEQPASLSWNEQFF. The CDR3 DNA reads TGCAGCGTTGAAGGGGAACAACCAGCGTCCCTCTCCTGGAATGAACAGTTCTTC.

The J gene is TRBJ1-2, the V gene TRBV5-1, with no clear D. V lost 4 bases, J lost 7 bases, and 14 bases lay in between. Per germline, CDR1 SGHRS and CDR2 YFSETQ. This CDR3 has 13 amino acids. In nucleotides, the CDR3 is TGCGCCAGCAGCCCTGACATGGAGGGTGGCTACACCTTC. This sequence encodes CASSPDMEGGYTF.

V is TRBV29-1 and J is TRBJ2-1, with 8 positions matching TRBD2. Per the germline V gene, CDR1 is SQVTM and CDR2 is ANQGSEA. This CDR3 is 14 amino acids long. Unmatched junction bases numbered 18, after V lost 7 bases and J lost 13 bases. The CDR3 reads CSAAGLAGYYKQFF. In DNA, the CDR3 is TGCAGCGCCGCCGGGCTAGCGGGCTACTATAAACAGTTCTTC.

This chain uses TRBV4-2 with TRBJ2-7; no clear D. Germline CDR1 reads LGHNA; CDR2 reads YNFKEQ. The CDR3 is 14 residues long. V was shortened by 5 bases and J by 3 bases, with 14 bases between the two germline ends. The CDR3 reads CASSFVSYVYEQYF. The CDR3 DNA reads as TGTGCCAGCAGCTTCGTGTCCTATGTCTACGAGCAGTACTTC.

Remarks on this clonotype: The conserved final phenylalanine or tryptophan is absent from the CDR3, which likely points to a read error. The chain carries TRBV12-3 or TRBV12-4 and TRBJ2-3; D gene unclear. The CDR3 is 15 amino acids. The V end was cut by 11 bases, the J end by 0 bases, with 18 bases between. CDR3 DNA: TGTGCCTGTAGTTTTCCCCCTCCTAGCACAGATACGCAGTATTTA. This gives the protein CACSFPPPSTDTQYL.

Of note for this clonotype: A much larger clone is a single base away; this may be a read error. The CDR3 here is CARSVGASHQETQYF. CDR3 coding DNA: TGTGCCAGGAGCGTAGGCGCATCGCACCAAGAGACCCAGTACTTC. The V and J genes are TRBV9 and TRBJ2-5; no firm D call. This CDR3 region has 15 residues. Germline V gives CDR1 SGDLS, CDR2 YYNGEE. The entire variable domain, with the rest obtained from reference TRBV9 and TRBJ2-5, is as follows: DSGVTQTPKHLITATGQRVTLRCSPRSGDLSVYWYQQSLDQGLQFLIQYYNGEERAKGNILERFSAQQFPDLHSELNLSSLELGDSALYFCARSVGASHQETQYFGPGTRLLVL.

In this sample, this clonotype turned up once. V is TRBV5-1 and J is TRBJ2-5; 9 bases are shared with TRBD2. CDR1 is SGHRS and CDR2 is YFSETQ in the germline V gene. V shed 0 bases and J 4 bases; nucleotides not matched to a gene: 25. The CDR3 loop spans 22 amino acids. As DNA, the CDR3 is TGCGCCAGCAGCTTGGCCCCGACTAGCACTAGCGGGTTGTGGGAGAAGAGAGAGACCCAGTACTTC. This encodes CASSLAPTSTSGLWEKRETQYF.

A remark on this clonotype: A much larger clone sits a single nucleotide away, making a read error possible. The chain combines TRBV2 with TRBJ2-1; 7 bases are shared with TRBD2. Germline V lookup: CDR1 SNHLY, CDR2 FYNNEI. Trimming at V came to 6 bases and at J to 11 bases, leaving 13 bases not matched to a gene. The CDR3 consists of 14 residues. The CDR3 region is CASRRERLGDKQFF. CDR3 nucleotides: TGTGCCAGCAGGCGGGAGCGGTTGGGGGATAAGCAGTTCTTC.

The chain combines TRBV6-5 with TRBJ2-2; possible D gene TRBD2, 6 bases. The CDR3 covers 21 residues. Trimming removed 6 bases at V and 6 bases at J, with 35 bases between. CDR1 MNHEY and CDR2 SVGAGI come from the germline V gene. Written as DNA, the CDR3 is TGTGCCAGCAGGCGTACTCAAAGTGACATCGGGAGCGATGCCTACGCCGGGGAGCTGTTTTTT. This sequence encodes CASRRTQSDIGSDAYAGELFF.

As concerns this clonotype: Mismatch with germline at one junction end may stem from a read error. The chain uses TRBV28 and TRBJ2-6; weak D call: TRBD2 (6 bases). This CDR3 has 16 residues. Germline CDR1 and CDR2: MDHEN and SYDVKM. The CDR3 sequence is CASGRDETSGTNVLTF. CDR3 nucleotides: TGTGCCAGCGGGCGGGATGAAACCTCTGGGACCAACGTCCTGACTTTC.

A word on this clonotype: The germline gene is not matched at one end of the junction; a read error may be the cause. CDR3 sequence reads: CASSLNGPPQETQYF. The CDR3 nucleotides are TGCGCCAGCAGCCTCAACGGTCCCCCGCAAGAGACCCAGTATTTC. V and J are TRBV5-1 and TRBJ2-5, with D hard to call. Per germline, CDR1 SGHRS and CDR2 YFSETQ. CDR3 size: 15 residues.

As concerns this clonotype: In this CDR3 the conserved last residue, phenylalanine or tryptophan, is missing, so a read error is likely. This rearrangement joins TRBV12-3 or TRBV12-4 to TRBJ2-1; 7 positions agree with TRBD2. The CDR3 sequence is 15 residues long. The CDR3 reads CVSSLSGTNGLEQFL. The CDR3 nucleotides are TGTGTCAGCAGCCTGTCCGGGACTAACGGACTTGAGCAGTTCCTC.

Comment on this clonotype: Mismatch with germline at one junction end may stem from a read error. This chain uses TRBV5-5 with TRBJ1-6, with D unclear. Germline V gene data show CDR1 as SGHKS and CDR2 as YYEKEE (reference sequence). CDR3 length: 16 amino acids. The CDR3 bases are TGTGCCAGCAGCTATTACTTGAGCTCCTATAATTCACTCCTCCACTTT. This translates into CASSYYLSSYNSLLHF. Variable domain in full (rest from reference TRBV5-5 and TRBJ1-6): DAGVTQSPTHLIKTRGQQVTLRCSPISGHKSVSWYQQVLGQGPQFIFQYYEKEERGRGNFPDRFSARQFPNYSSELNVNALLLGDSALYLCASSYYLSSYNSLLHFGNGTRLTVT.

With respect to this clonotype: At one of its ends the junction is not consistent with the germline gene, which may arise from a read error. The V gene is TRBV7-8, the J gene TRBJ1-2; D might be TRBD1 (5 bases). Germline CDR1 reads SGHVS; CDR2 reads FQNEAQ. This CDR3 is 15 amino acids long. The CDR3 bases are TGTACCAGCAGCTTAGACGGGGGGGTCCTCTATAGCTACACCTTC. This gives the protein CTSSLDGGVLYSYTF.

The CDR3 sequence: CSGLPGQEVDEQFF. The CDR3 region has the DNA TGCAGCGGACTGCCGGGACAGGAGGTGGATGAGCAGTTCTTC. The V gene is TRBV29-1, the J gene TRBJ2-1; TRBD1 matches at 8 bases. J lost 8 bases, V lost 7 bases, and 13 bases had no gene match. Germline V CDR1 and CDR2: SQVTM, ANQGSEA. The CDR3 consists of 14 residues.

This clonotype has a count of ten or more. The genes are TRBV4-3 and TRBJ2-5, with TRBD2 identical over 8 bases. Germline CDR1 is LGHNA and CDR2 is YSLEER. Trimming at V came to 0 bases and at J to 5 bases, leaving 14 bases not matched to a gene. CDR3 length: 18 amino acids. CDR3 sequence: CASSQDPWGSGTVETQYF. CDR3 in DNA: TGCGCCAGCAGCCAAGATCCCTGGGGTAGCGGGACTGTTGAGACCCAGTACTTC.

In regard to this clonotype: Likely a read error: the CDR3 ends without its conserved phenylalanine or tryptophan. The chain carries TRBV28 and TRBJ2-7; unclear D gene. V lost 6 bases, J lost 0 bases, and 21 bases lay in between. There are 17 residues in the CDR3. From germline, CDR1 is MDHEN and CDR2 SYDVKM. Here the CDR3 DNA reads TGTGCCAGCAGCCTCCCTTTGGACGGGTGGTACTCCTACGAGCAGTACCCC. It translates to CASSLPLDGWYSYEQYP.

In regard to this clonotype: No conserved phenylalanine or tryptophan ends this CDR3, so it is likely a read error. The chain carries TRBV11-2 and TRBJ2-5, with a weak D call TRBD1 (5 bases). The J call is doubtful: the DNA matches TRBJ2-1 better. Germline lookup yields CDR1 SGHAT and CDR2 FQNNGV. CDR3 size: 15 residues. CDR3 in amino acids: CVSSFLTTATETQFI. The CDR3 DNA reads as TGTGTCAGCAGCTTTTTGACGACAGCCACTGAGACCCAGTTCATC.

About this clonotype: The DNA is omitted, as the CDR3 cannot be located on it reliably, and the CDR3 follows TCRdb's listing. J is TRBJ1-2 and V is TRBV6-5; no check of the table's D call, TRBD1, against the DNA was made. Germline values: CDR1 MNHEY, CDR2 SVGAGI. The CDR3 spans 16 amino acids, including both terminal residues. CDR3 sequence: CAGKRAQGSYSCGYTF.

This clonotype was found a few times. The junction differs from germline at one of its ends, possibly a read error. The DNA of the CDR3 is TGTGCCAGAGTCGGGCAGACCTACGATCAGTACTTC. As protein: CARVGQTYDQYF. The rearrangement joins TRBV28 to TRBJ2-7; D not certain. Per germline, CDR1 MDHEN and CDR2 SYDVKM. This CDR3 region has 12 residues.

This clonotype has only a few counts. Because the CDR3 is missing its conserved closing phenylalanine or tryptophan, this is likely a read error. Because the CDR3's place on the DNA is in doubt, the DNA is left out and the CDR3 is given as listed by TCRdb. The chain combines TRBV6-5 with TRBJ2-5; the D call in the table, TRBD1, was not verified against the DNA. Germline V gene data show CDR1 as MNHEY and CDR2 as SVGAGI. Inclusive of both ends, the CDR3 amounts to 13 amino acids. CDR3 in amino acids: CAGSTDRVLTQYI.